Following are 30 T cell receptor beta chains from one sample sequenced in a study of CD8 T cells in Susac syndrome. The RNA input was roughly 0.45 to 1 ug, and it was reverse transcribed with random hexamers. TCRdb independently ran MiXCR on the immunoSEQ multiplex PCR reads; one entry per CDR3 protein. The data hold 100,000 to 150,000 distinct CDR3 sequences, with about 93% observed a single time. What was sequenced was CD4+ T cells from PBMCs. The source of these receptors is a human donor in good health.

The chain recombines TRBV19 with TRBJ2-5; the D is unclear. V gave up 4 bases and J gave up 3 bases, with 3 bases separating them. The CDR3 totals 11 residues. Germline V CDR1 and CDR2: LNHDA, SQIVND (reference sequence). The CDR3 reads CASSTEETQYF. CDR3 sequence (DNA): TGTGCCAGTAGTACGGAAGAGACCCAGTACTTC.

The CDR3 loop reads CSVGQGRLNTEAFF. Here the CDR3 DNA reads TGCAGCGTTGGACAGGGCCGTTTGAACACTGAAGCTTTCTTT. The chain combines TRBV29-1 with TRBJ1-1; 7 bases line up with TRBD1. CDR1 and CDR2 (germline): SQVTM, ANQGSEA. Trimming cost V 4 bases and J 0 bases; bases outside gene matches: 5. The CDR3 spans 14 residues.

The V gene is TRBV5-1, the J gene TRBJ2-7, with 8 bases fitting TRBD1. Germline CDR1 SGHRS, CDR2 YFSETQ. This CDR3 has 13 residues. V shed 0 bases and J 6 bases; nucleotides not matched to a gene: 2. The DNA of the CDR3 is TGCGCCAGCAGCTTGGGGACAGGGCGCGAGCAGTACTTC. This translates into CASSLGTGREQYF. The variable domain in full, with the rest retrieved from reference TRBV5-1 and TRBJ2-7, is KAGVTQTPRYLIKTRGQQVTLSCSPISGHRSVSWYQQTPGQGLQFLFEYFSETQRNKGNFPGRFSGRQFSNSRSEMNVSTLELGDSALYLCASSLGTGREQYFGPGTRLTVT.

This chain uses TRBV3-1 with TRBJ2-1; D is perhaps TRBD1 or TRBD2 (5 bases each). Between the trimmed V and J ends, which lost 4 bases and 4 bases, there was a span of 5 bases. The CDR3 length is 12 residues. Germline V gives CDR1 LGHDT, CDR2 YNNKEL (reference sequence). The chain's CDR3 is CASSRGYNEQFF. CDR3 in DNA: TGTGCCAGCAGCCGGGGGTACAATGAGCAGTTCTTC.

This sequence joins TRBV9 and TRBJ2-5, with a tentative D call TRBD1 (6 bases). With 0 bases removed from V and 5 bases from J, the gap between germline ends came to 11 bases. This CDR3 contains 14 residues. CDR1 and CDR2 (germline): SGDLS, YYNGEE. CDR3 in amino acids: CASSVATRGETQYF. CDR3 in DNA: TGTGCCAGCAGCGTAGCAACCAGGGGTGAGACCCAGTACTTC.

This clonotype was counted once. The rearrangement links TRBV6-5 to TRBJ2-5; D possibly uses TRBD1 or TRBD2 (6 bases each). CDR1 and CDR2 from the germline V gene are MNHEY and SVGAGI. Trimming removed 2 bases from V and 5 bases from J, with 9 bases in between. The CDR3 has 13 residues. For the CDR3, the DNA is TGTGCCAGCAGTTACCCGGGGGCGGAGACCCAGTACTTC. Protein: CASSYPGAETQYF.

This chain joins TRBV10-3 and TRBJ2-1; TRBD2 aligns across 9 bases. V was pared by 3 bases and J by 1 base, with 4 bases of the junction left unmatched. The CDR3 is 16 amino acids. CDR1 ENHRY and CDR2 SYGVKD come from the germline V gene. This CDR3 is CAISDFSGSSYNEQFF. CDR3 bases: TGTGCCATCAGTGACTTTAGCGGGAGTTCCTACAATGAGCAGTTCTTC.

V is TRBV10-2 and J is TRBJ2-5, with TRBD2 identical over 10 bases. There are 15 residues in the CDR3. V shed 6 bases, J shed 5 bases, and the junction held 9 bases outside the gene matches. Germline values: CDR1 WSHSY, CDR2 SAAADI. The CDR3 spells CASSALAGRVETQYF. The CDR3 region has the DNA TGCGCCAGCAGCGCACTAGCGGGAAGGGTGGAGACCCAGTACTTC.

V gene TRBV5-1 combines with J gene TRBJ2-1; D gene ambiguous. Trimming removed 0 bases at V and 5 bases at J, with 9 bases between. CDR3 size: 14 residues. From germline, CDR1 is SGHRS and CDR2 YFSETQ. CDR3 in DNA: TGCGCCAGCAGCTTGGCAAAGGTTAACAATGAGCAGTTCTTC. It translates to CASSLAKVNNEQFF.

V and J are TRBV19 and TRBJ2-1, with TRBD2 matching over 9 bases. Trimming at V came to 6 bases and at J to 1 base, leaving 4 bases not matched to a gene. CDR1 is LNHDA, CDR2 SQIVND, per germline (reference sequence). The CDR3 contains 15 residues. The CDR3 reads CASSPLAGSYNEQFF. The CDR3 DNA reads as TGTGCCAGTAGCCCCCTAGCGGGATCCTACAATGAGCAGTTCTTC. Full variable domain (rest looked up from reference TRBV19 and TRBJ2-1): DGGITQSPKYLFRKEGQNVTLSCEQNLNHDAMYWYRQDPGQGLRLIYYSQIVNDFQKGDIAEGYSVSREKKESFPLTVTSAQKNPTAFYLCASSPLAGSYNEQFFGPGTRLTVL.

The chain links TRBV7-9 to TRBJ2-2; 7 bases align to TRBD2. The CDR3 consists of 17 residues. CDR1 and CDR2 from the germline V gene are SEHNR and FQNEAQ (reference sequence). V shed 9 bases, J shed 6 bases, and the junction held 19 bases outside the gene matches. The CDR3 nucleotides are TGTGCCAGTACCACAGAACAAGGGCGGGAGTCGTCCGGGGAGCTGTTTTTT. Encoded protein: CASTTEQGRESSGELFF.

This chain connects TRBV2 to TRBJ2-3, with D uncertain. Germline CDR1 and CDR2: SNHLY and FYNNEI. This CDR3 is 13 amino acids long. V lost 6 bases and J lost 5, with 12 bases in between. CDR3 in DNA: TGTGCCAGCAGCGTGGGAATGGAAGATACGCAGTATTTT. This encodes CASSVGMEDTQYF.

This clonotype has only one observation. V and J are TRBV5-4 and TRBJ1-2; 9 positions agree with TRBD1. There are 14 residues in the CDR3. CDR1 is SGHNT, CDR2 YYREEE, per germline (reference sequence). Trimming at V came to 2 bases and at J to 8 bases, leaving 7 bases not matched to a gene. The CDR3 nucleotides are TGTGCCAGCAGCTTAAGGGGACAGGGACGGGGCTACACCTTC. Translation: CASSLRGQGRGYTF.

This chain uses TRBV5-1 with TRBJ2-3; 7 bases are shared with TRBD1. This CDR3 spans 14 amino acids. Germline trimming cut 4 bases from V and 6 bases from J; bases unmatched to any gene: 8. Germline V gives CDR1 SGHRS, CDR2 YFSETQ. DNA of the CDR3: TGCGCCAGCAGCCGTGACAGGGTGGGGGATACGCAGTATTTT. Its protein is CASSRDRVGDTQYF.

The chain joins TRBV5-1 to TRBJ2-6, with 7 bases lining up with TRBD1. Germline CDR1 and CDR2: SGHRS and YFSETQ. The CDR3 loop spans 17 amino acids. V shed 4 bases and J 3 bases; nucleotides not matched to a gene: 10. The CDR3 spells CASSIGQGVGGANVLTF. The CDR3 DNA is TGCGCCAGCAGCATCGGGCAGGGGGTTGGTGGGGCCAACGTCCTGACTTTC.

The chain is built from TRBV19 and TRBJ1-2, with unresolved D. Deletions cut 3 bases from V and 7 bases from J, with 12 bases between. Looked up from germline, CDR1 is LNHDA and CDR2 is SQIVND (reference sequence). The CDR3 totals 13 residues. CDR3 sequence reads: CASSIGRSPGYTF. CDR3 sequence (DNA): TGTGCCAGTAGTATTGGCAGGAGTCCTGGCTACACCTTC.

The V call is TRBV29-1, the J call TRBJ1-2; D is uncertain. The germline V gene has CDR1 SQVTM and CDR2 ANQGSEA. This CDR3 has 14 residues. The ends were cut back, 6 bases at V and 6 bases at J, with 20 bases in the middle. The DNA for the CDR3 is TGCAGCGTCCGAAGGACGCTTAGGGAAAATGGCTACACCTTC. It encodes CSVRRTLRENGYTF.

The V call is TRBV14, the J call TRBJ1-1; 9 nucleotides line up with TRBD1. The germline V gene encodes CDR1 SGHDN and CDR2 FVKESK. This CDR3 has 16 residues. V gave up 0 bases and J gave up 4 bases; unmatched junction bases: 6. DNA of the CDR3: TGTGCCAGCAGCCAAGATTTGGGACAGGGAGGCACTGAAGCTTTCTTT. This sequence encodes CASSQDLGQGGTEAFF.

The gene calls are TRBV6-5 and TRBJ1-2, with 7 positions matching TRBD1. CDR1 and CDR2 from the germline V gene are MNHEY and SVGAGI. CDR3 length: 16 amino acids. With 0 bases clipped from V and 2 bases from J, the junction kept 6 bases outside the gene matches. The CDR3 DNA reads as TGTGCCAGCAGTTACTCTCCGGACAGGCGAAACTATGGCTACACCTTC. It yields the protein CASSYSPDRRNYGYTF.

The chain links TRBV2 to TRBJ2-3, with 7 nucleotides matching TRBD2. With 3 bases clipped from V and 2 bases from J, the junction kept 2 bases outside the gene matches. The CDR3 is 14 amino acids. In germline, CDR1 is SNHLY, CDR2 FYNNEI. CDR3: CASSELAVTDTQYF. CDR3 nucleotides: TGTGCCAGCAGTGAGCTAGCGGTCACAGATACGCAGTATTTT.

The V and J genes are TRBV20-1 and TRBJ2-7, with D possibly TRBD1 on 7 matching bases. This CDR3 has 16 residues. Germline assignment: CDR1 DFQATT and CDR2 SNEGSKA (reference sequence). V was pared by 1 base and J by 4 bases, with 20 bases between. The DNA for the CDR3 is TGCAGTGCTAGAGGGACAGGACTACTGACTCCATACGAGCAGTACTTC. Translating it yields CSARGTGLLTPYEQYF.

The V gene is TRBV7-8, the J gene TRBJ2-7, with 9 positions matching TRBD2. The CDR3 length is 17 residues. V lost 8 bases, J lost 0 bases, and 14 bases stayed unmatched. Germline V gives CDR1 SGHVS, CDR2 FQNEAQ. The DNA of the CDR3 is TGTGCCAGCGTCATGGGTCTGCAACTAGCGGGCTCCTACGAGCAGTACTTC. This gives the protein CASVMGLQLAGSYEQYF.

The chain joins TRBV12-3 or TRBV12-4 to TRBJ1-1; unclear D gene. Between the trimmed V and J ends, which lost 5 bases and 2 bases, there was a span of 6 bases. The CDR3 extends over 12 amino acids. The CDR3 reads CASSRLNTEAFF. DNA for the CDR3: TGTGCCAGCAGTCGACTTAACACTGAAGCTTTCTTT.

This sequence joins TRBV2 and TRBJ2-7; 7 bases are a match to TRBD2. The CDR3 contains 16 residues. Germline V lookup: CDR1 SNHLY, CDR2 FYNNEI. With 4 bases clipped from V and 1 base from J, the junction kept 10 bases outside the gene matches. CDR3 region: CASSVPPRGSSYEQYF. Written as DNA, the CDR3 is TGTGCCAGCAGTGTACCTCCCCGCGGGAGTTCCTACGAGCAGTACTTC. The entire variable domain, with the rest obtained from reference TRBV2 and TRBJ2-7, is as follows: EPEVTQTPSHQVTQMGQEVILRCVPISNHLYFYWYRQILGQKVEFLVSFYNNEISEKSEIFDDQFSVERPDGSNFTLKIRSTKLEDSAMYFCASSVPPRGSSYEQYFGPGTRLTVT.

The chain recombines TRBV6-2 or TRBV6-3 with TRBJ1-2; 7 bases are a match to TRBD1. The CDR3 totals 13 residues. V was clipped by 5 bases and J by 4 bases; unmatched bases: 4. Germline V gene lookup returns CDR1 MNHEY and CDR2 SVGEGT. The CDR3 DNA sequence: TGTGCCAGCAGTCGGGGACAGAGCTATGGCTACACCTTC. Amino acid sequence: CASSRGQSYGYTF.

V and J are TRBV2 and TRBJ2-3; the match to TRBD1 covers 9 bases. Germline CDR1 and CDR2: SNHLY and FYNNEI. CDR3 size: 14 residues. The V gene end was trimmed by 4 bases and the J gene end by 9 bases; junction bases not matched to a gene: 8. The chain's CDR3 is CASSAEGQGLTQYF. Here the CDR3 DNA reads TGTGCCAGCAGTGCCGAGGGACAGGGATTAACGCAGTATTTT.

This clonotype was seen a single time. This chain uses TRBV20-1 with TRBJ2-4, with D perhaps matching TRBD1 (7 bases). V lost 5 bases and J lost 4, with 21 bases in between. Germline CDR1 reads DFQATT; CDR2 reads SNEGSKA (reference sequence). The CDR3 consists of 16 residues. This CDR3 reads CSAQGGSYLAKNIQYF. The CDR3 DNA reads as TGCAGTGCTCAGGGGGGATCGTACTTAGCAAAAAACATTCAGTACTTC.

The rearrangement joins TRBV12-3 or TRBV12-4 to TRBJ1-5; 7 bases agree with TRBD1. The CDR3 contains 18 residues. The J segment lost 7 bases and the V segment lost 5 bases, leaving 20 bases of the junction unmatched. The CDR3 DNA sequence: TGTGCCAGCAGTCCAAAGTTTTACCTGACAGGGAGGAACCAGCCCCAGCATTTT. Translation gives CASSPKFYLTGRNQPQHF.

This clonotype was counted a single time. The rearrangement uses TRBV10-3 and TRBJ2-5, with D unclear. The CDR3 has 14 residues. V shed 0 bases and J shed 2 bases, with 7 bases lying between them. CDR1 and CDR2 (germline): ENHRY, SYGVKD. CDR3: CAISESYTQETQYF. As DNA, the CDR3 is TGTGCCATCAGTGAGTCGTACACTCAAGAGACCCAGTACTTC.

The genes are TRBV7-2 and TRBJ2-3; 8 bases are a match to TRBD1. The junction had 4 bases not matched to a gene; V was cut back by 2 bases and J by 3 bases. Germline V gene sequence: CDR1 SGHTA, CDR2 FQGNSA. The CDR3 length is 15 residues. The CDR3 DNA reads TGTGCCAGCAGCTTATCGCAGGGGGCGACAGATACGCAGTATTTT. Amino acid sequence: CASSLSQGATDTQYF. Full variable domain (rest looked up from reference TRBV7-2 and TRBJ2-3): GAGVSQSPSNKVTEKGKDVELRCDPISGHTALYWYRQSLGQGLEFLIYFQGNSAPDKSGLPSDRFSAERTGGSVSTLTIQRTQQEDSAVYLCASSLSQGATDTQYFGPGTRLTVL.